This T cell receptor beta chain was captured by sequencing in a study of spatial heterogeneity in lung cancer. As for time point: blood at routine non-recurrence follow-up after resection. Unsorted whole RNA of tumor, nontumor lung or frozen PBMC was sequenced. This clonotype was observed at least ten times. In TCRdb, the 5' RACE reads were re-called with MiXCR into one record per CDR3 protein. The sample has about 120,000 distinct CDR3 sequences; more than 10% are singletons. V gave up 6 bases and J gave up 9 bases; unmatched junction bases: 16. The CDR3 has 15 amino acids. Per the germline V gene, CDR1 is MNHEY and CDR2 is SVGAGI.

The TCR was taken from a male donor with early-stage non-small cell lung cancer. The sequences come from PBMCs, collected at follow-up. V gene TRBV6-5 combines with J gene TRBJ1-2; the match to TRBD1 covers 7 bases. The CDR3 protein is CASSRNHRGSRRYTF. The CDR3 DNA is TGTGCCAGCAGCCGGAACCACAGGGGTAGTCGGCGCTACACCTTC.